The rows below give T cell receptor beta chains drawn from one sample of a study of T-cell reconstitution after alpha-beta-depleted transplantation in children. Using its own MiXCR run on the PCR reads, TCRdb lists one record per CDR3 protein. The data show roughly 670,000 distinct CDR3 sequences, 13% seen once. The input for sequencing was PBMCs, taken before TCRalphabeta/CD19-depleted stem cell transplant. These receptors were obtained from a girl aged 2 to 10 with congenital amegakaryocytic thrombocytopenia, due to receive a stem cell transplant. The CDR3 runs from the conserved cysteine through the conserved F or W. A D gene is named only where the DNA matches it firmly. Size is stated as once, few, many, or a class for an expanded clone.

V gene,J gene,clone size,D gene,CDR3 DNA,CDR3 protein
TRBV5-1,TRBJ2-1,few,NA,TGCGCCAGCAGCCCGCCTAGCCCAGTCTCCTACAATGAGCAGTTCTTC,CASSPPSPVSYNEQFF
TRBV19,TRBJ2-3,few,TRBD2,TGTGCCAGCCAACTAGCGGAGCGGGGAGATACGCAGTATTTT,CASQLAERGDTQYF
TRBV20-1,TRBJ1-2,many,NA,TGCAGTGCTAGTTTGGGTGGGGATGGCTACACCTTC,CSASLGGDGYTF
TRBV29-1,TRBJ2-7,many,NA,TGCAGCGTTGGGCAGGTCCACGAGCAGTACTTC,CSVGQVHEQYF
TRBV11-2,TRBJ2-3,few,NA,TGTGCCAGCAGCTTACCAGGGGGAGGGGCAGATACGCAGTATTTT,CASSLPGGGADTQYF
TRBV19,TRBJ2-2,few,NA,TGTGCCAGTAGTACCCCAGGAGGGAGGTTCACCGGGGAGCTGTTTTTT,CASSTPGGRFTGELFF
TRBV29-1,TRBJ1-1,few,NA,TGCAGCGTTACAGGGTTGAGCACTGAAGCTTTCTTT,CSVTGLSTEAFF
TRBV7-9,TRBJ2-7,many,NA,TGTGCCAGCAGCGGCCGGGACGGAACCTACGAGCAGTACTTC,CASSGRDGTYEQYF
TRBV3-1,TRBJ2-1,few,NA,TGTGCCAGCAGCCCACGCCGTTTAGAGGCAGCCTACAATGAGCAGTTCTTC,CASSPRRLEAAYNEQFF
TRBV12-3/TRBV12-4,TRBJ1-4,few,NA,TGTGCCAGCAGCAGGCCGACCAGCCAGGATGAAAAACTGTTTTTT,CASSRPTSQDEKLFF
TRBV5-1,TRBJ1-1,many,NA,TGCGCCAGCTCCCAGGGCACGAACACTGAAGCTTTCTTT,CASSQGTNTEAFF
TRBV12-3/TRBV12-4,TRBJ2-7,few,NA,TGTGCCAGCAGGTCCGCTGGGGGAGCCTACGAGCAGTACTTC,CASRSAGGAYEQYF
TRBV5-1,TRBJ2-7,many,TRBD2,TGCGCCAGCAGCTTGGAGACTAGCGGGATAAACGAGCAGTACTTC,CASSLETSGINEQYF
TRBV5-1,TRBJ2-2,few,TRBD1,TGCGCCAGCAGCCCGGGGACAGAATCTACCGGGGAGCTGTTTTTT,CASSPGTESTGELFF
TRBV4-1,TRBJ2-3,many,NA,TGCGCCAGCAGCCAGGGCACTTCTAGCACAGATACGCAGTATTTT,CASSQGTSSTDTQYF
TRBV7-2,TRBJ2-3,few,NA,TGTGCCAGCAGCGGACTGGGCTTGGATACGCAGTATTTT,CASSGLGLDTQYF
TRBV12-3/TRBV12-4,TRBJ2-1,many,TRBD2,TGTGCCAGCAGTTTTGTTAGCGGGAGAGTGCACTTCTTC,CASSFVSGRVHFF